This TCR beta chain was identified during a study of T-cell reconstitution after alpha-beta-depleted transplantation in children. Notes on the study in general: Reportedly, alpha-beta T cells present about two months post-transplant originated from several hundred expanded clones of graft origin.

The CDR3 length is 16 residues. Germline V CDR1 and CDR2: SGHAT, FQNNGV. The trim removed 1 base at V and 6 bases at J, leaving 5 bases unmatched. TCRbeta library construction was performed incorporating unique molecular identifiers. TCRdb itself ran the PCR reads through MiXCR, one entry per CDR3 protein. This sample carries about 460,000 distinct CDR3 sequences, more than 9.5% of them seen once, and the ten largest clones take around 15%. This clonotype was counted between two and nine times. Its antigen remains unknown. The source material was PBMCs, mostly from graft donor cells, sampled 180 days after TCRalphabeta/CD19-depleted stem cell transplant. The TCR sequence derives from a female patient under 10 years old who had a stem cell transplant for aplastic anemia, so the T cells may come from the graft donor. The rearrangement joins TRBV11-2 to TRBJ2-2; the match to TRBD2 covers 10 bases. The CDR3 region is CASSLGLAGVSGELFF. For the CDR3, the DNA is TGTGCCAGCAGCTTAGGCCTAGCGGGAGTGTCCGGGGAGCTGTTTTTT.